These T cell receptor beta chains were read from a single sample in a study of Ad26.COV2.S vaccination and SARS-CoV-2 variants. Profiling relied on immunoSEQ multiplex PCR, and the TCRdb table lists in-frame clones only, not all of them. The sample has 250,000 to 300,000 clones, about 87% seen once. Specimen: peripheral blood, collected in a trial of Ad26.COV2.S vaccine versus placebo. Receptors originate from a person between 18 and 59 years old who received the Ad26.COV2.S COVID-19 vaccine or a placebo. The CDR3 runs from the conserved cysteine through the conserved F or W.

J: TRBJ1-2; V: TRBV29-1; CDR3: CSVEDRGQRIYGYTF
J: TRBJ2-1; V: TRBV7-7; CDR3: CASSRTRGPYNEQFF
J: TRBJ1-1; V: TRBV3-1/TRBV3-2; CDR3: CASSLINRGLAFF
J: TRBJ2-7; V: TRBV6-5; CDR3: CASRTGTSFFYEQYF
J: TRBJ2-5; V: TRBV18; CDR3: CASSPGRAETQYF
J: TRBJ2-7; V: TRBV7-9; CDR3: CASSGDSRRDYEQYF
J: TRBJ2-1; V: TRBV28; CDR3: CASSLRTRGPIGEQFF
J: TRBJ2-7; V: TRBV6-5; CDR3: CATTSGGYEQYF
J: TRBJ1-5; V: TRBV6-5; CDR3: CASSYYQGSNQPQHF
J: TRBJ1-5; V: TRBV2; CDR3: CASSQTGGQPQHF
J: TRBJ1-2; V: TRBV7-2; CDR3: CASSLGDSSNYGYTF
J: TRBJ2-7; V: TRBV9; CDR3: CASSVGWGSPNEQYF
J: TRBJ2-5; V: TRBV11-2; CDR3: CASGQETQYF
J: TRBJ2-5; V: TRBV19; CDR3: CASSIGGAREETQYF
J: TRBJ2-3; V: TRBV6-6; CDR3: CASNLAGTPSDTQYF
J: TRBJ2-7; V: TRBV3-1/TRBV3-2; CDR3: CASSQGTSGIGGYEQYF
J: TRBJ2-1; V: TRBV29-1; CDR3: CSVSGTNPNNEQFF
J: TRBJ1-1; V: TRBV27; CDR3: CASSTRDRRTEAFF
J: TRBJ1-2; V: TRBV10-2; CDR3: CASSDDRTYGYTF
J: TRBJ2-1; V: TRBV6-5; CDR3: CASSYSAASYNEQFF
J: TRBJ2-4; V: TRBV5-1; CDR3: CASSLEGHSKNIQYF
J: TRBJ2-4; V: TRBV5-4; CDR3: CASSHRTLLAGGSGNIQYF
J: TRBJ2-7; V: TRBV5-1; CDR3: CASSFGPSGSTTYEQYF
J: TRBJ2-1; V: TRBV4-1; CDR3: CASSQVLLAGSNEQFF
J: TRBJ1-1; V: TRBV6-5; CDR3: CASSYSTLTEAFF
J: TRBJ2-7; V: TRBV18; CDR3: CASSLEAGAEQYF
J: TRBJ2-7; V: TRBV6-2/TRBV6-3; CDR3: CASSYKGGSYEQYF
J: TRBJ1-2; V: TRBV9; CDR3: CASSPAGANYGYTF
J: TRBJ1-1; V: TRBV7-9; CDR3: CASSPAGGARNTEAFF
J: TRBJ2-3; V: TRBV27; CDR3: CASSLLKRGTDTQYF
J: TRBJ2-6; V: TRBV7-9; CDR3: CASSIRTDSGANVLTF
J: TRBJ2-5; V: TRBV4-1; CDR3: CASSQHRGPRETQYF
J: TRBJ2-7; V: TRBV9; CDR3: CASSHGQKGYEQYF
J: TRBJ2-7; V: TRBV28; CDR3: CATIPGLAREQYF
J: TRBJ2-1; V: TRBV5-1; CDR3: CASSLVGGTYNEQFF
J: TRBJ2-1; V: TRBV11-2; CDR3: CASSLNSGSYNEQFF
J: TRBJ1-1; V: TRBV23-1; CDR3: CASSQEFGNTEAFF
J: TRBJ1-2; V: TRBV7-9; CDR3: CASSFRDRVEYGYTF
J: TRBJ2-5; V: TRBV27; CDR3: CASSLSRGAGETQYF
J: TRBJ2-7; V: TRBV19; CDR3: CASSNPGANSYEQYF
J: TRBJ1-2; V: TRBV18; CDR3: CASGDNYGYTF
J: TRBJ2-3; V: TRBV7-2; CDR3: CASSWAPTSGSLTQYF
J: TRBJ1-4; V: TRBV3-1/TRBV3-2; CDR3: CASSQGRDSNEKLFF
J: TRBJ2-5; V: TRBV25-1; CDR3: CASSEYDKGGQGTQYF
J: TRBJ1-2; V: TRBV5-4; CDR3: CASTDSDFNYGYTF
J: TRBJ2-1; V: TRBV11-2; CDR3: CASSLGGRVHNEQFF
J: TRBJ1-2; V: TRBV16; CDR3: CASCPDPSYGYTF
J: TRBJ2-1; V: TRBV5-1; CDR3: CASSLGTASNEQFF
J: TRBJ2-3; V: TRBV28; CDR3: CASSSQSGGVTDTQYF
J: TRBJ2-7; V: TRBV5-5; CDR3: CASSPLPLEAYEQYF
J: TRBJ2-6; V: TRBV6-4; CDR3: CASRRDRASSGANVLTF
J: TRBJ2-1; V: TRBV5-4; CDR3: CASSYGGFSNEQFF